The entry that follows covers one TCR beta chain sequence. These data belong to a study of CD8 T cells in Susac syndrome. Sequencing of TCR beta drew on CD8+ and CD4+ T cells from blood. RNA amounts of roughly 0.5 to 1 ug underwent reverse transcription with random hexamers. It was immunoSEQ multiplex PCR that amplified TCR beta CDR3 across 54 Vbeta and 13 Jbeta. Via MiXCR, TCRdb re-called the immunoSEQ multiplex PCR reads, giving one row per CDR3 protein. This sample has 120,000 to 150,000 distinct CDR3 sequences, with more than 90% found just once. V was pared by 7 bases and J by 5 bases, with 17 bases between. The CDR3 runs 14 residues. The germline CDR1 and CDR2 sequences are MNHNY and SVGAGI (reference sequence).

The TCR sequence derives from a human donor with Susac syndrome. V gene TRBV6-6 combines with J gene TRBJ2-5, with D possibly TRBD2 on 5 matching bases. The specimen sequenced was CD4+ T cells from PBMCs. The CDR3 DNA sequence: TGTGCCAGCACCCTCAGAGGCCCGGGGGAGACCCAGTACTTC. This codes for CASTLRGPGETQYF.